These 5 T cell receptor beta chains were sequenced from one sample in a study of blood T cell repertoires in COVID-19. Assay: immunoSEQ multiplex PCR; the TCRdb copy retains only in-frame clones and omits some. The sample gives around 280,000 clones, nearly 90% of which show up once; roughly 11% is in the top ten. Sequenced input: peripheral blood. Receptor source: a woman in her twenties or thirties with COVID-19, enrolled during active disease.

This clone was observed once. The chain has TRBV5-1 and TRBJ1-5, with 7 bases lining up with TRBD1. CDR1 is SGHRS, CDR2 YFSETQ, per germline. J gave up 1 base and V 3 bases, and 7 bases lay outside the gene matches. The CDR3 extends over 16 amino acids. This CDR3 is CASSWGGTVSNQPQHF. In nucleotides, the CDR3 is TGCGCCAGCAGCTGGGGCGGGACAGTAAGCAATCAGCCCCAGCATTTT.

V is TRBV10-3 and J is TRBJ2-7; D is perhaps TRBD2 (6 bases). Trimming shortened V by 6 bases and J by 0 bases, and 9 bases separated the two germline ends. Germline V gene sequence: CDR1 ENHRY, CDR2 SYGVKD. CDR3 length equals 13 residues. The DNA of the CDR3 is TGTGCCATCAGCTGGGGGGTCTCCTACGAGCAGTACTTC. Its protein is CAISWGVSYEQYF.

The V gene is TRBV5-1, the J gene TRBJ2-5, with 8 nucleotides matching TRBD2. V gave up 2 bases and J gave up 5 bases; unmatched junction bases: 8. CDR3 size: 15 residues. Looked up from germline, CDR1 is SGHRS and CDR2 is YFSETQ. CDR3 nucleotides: TGCGCCAGCAGCTTTCCGGCGGGGGGAGGGGAGACCCAGTACTTC. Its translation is CASSFPAGGGETQYF.

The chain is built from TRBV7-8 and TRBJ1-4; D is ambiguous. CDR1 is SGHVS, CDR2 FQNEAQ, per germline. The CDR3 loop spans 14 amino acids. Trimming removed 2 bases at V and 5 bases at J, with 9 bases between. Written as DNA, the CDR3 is TGTGCCAGCAGCTTATCCGTCCCCAATGAAAAACTGTTTTTT. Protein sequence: CASSLSVPNEKLFF.

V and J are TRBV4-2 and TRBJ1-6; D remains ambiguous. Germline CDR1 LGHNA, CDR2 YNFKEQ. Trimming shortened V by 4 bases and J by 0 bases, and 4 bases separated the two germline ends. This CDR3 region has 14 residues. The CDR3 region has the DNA TGTGCCAGCAGCCTGAGCTCCTATAATTCACCCCTCCACTTT. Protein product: CASSLSSYNSPLHF.